This T cell receptor (beta chain) derives from a study of T-cell reconstitution after alpha-beta-depleted transplantation in children. The study, taken as a whole, reports: TCRbeta diversity was high at day 60 in some patients (a result of surviving recipient T cells and thymic progenitors). T-cell numbers and diversity one year post-transplant derived largely from freshly generated T cells. At around two months after transplant, the alpha-beta T cells were reportedly derived from several hundred expanded clones that came from non-depleted graft cells.

This clonotype was recorded a few times. No antigen is known for it. Preparation of the TCRbeta library was carried out with unique molecular identifiers. Each CDR3 protein gets one entry after TCRdb re-called the PCR reads with MiXCR. The sample includes around 490,000 distinct CDR3 sequences, 11% of them seen just once. This clonotype was obtained from a female patient between 2 and 15 years old who had a stem cell transplant for aplastic anemia, so the T cells may come from the graft donor. This sample comprised PBMCs, mostly from graft donor cells, obtained 180 days after TCRalphabeta/CD19-depleted stem cell transplant.

The DNA of the CDR3 is TGCAGTGCTAGAGTTGGGGCCCTCCCCTACGAGCAGTACTTC. It is translated as CSARVGALPYEQYF. This rearrangement joins TRBV20-1 to TRBJ2-7, with a weak D call TRBD1 (5 bases). V was shortened by 1 base and J by 2 bases, with 12 bases between the two germline ends. CDR1 and CDR2 from the germline V gene are DFQATT and SNEGSKA (reference sequence). The CDR3 length is 14 residues.